Listed below are T cell receptor beta chains from one sample, sequenced in a study of cytomegalovirus exposure and HLA in healthy donors. Profiling relied on immunoSEQ multiplex PCR, and the TCRdb table lists in-frame clones only, not all of them. The sample consists of roughly 98,000 clones, about 83% of them appearing once. Sequences were obtained from PBMCs. These receptors came from a woman in her thirties in good health and CMV-seronegative. The CDR3 runs from the conserved cysteine through the conserved F or W. The D gene is left open where the match is weak. A row's size may be missing; if present it is once, few, many or a size class.

d_gene,j_gene,abundance,v_gene,CDR3nt,CDR3aa
NA,TRBJ1-4,NA,TRBV5-1,TGCGCCAGCAGCTTGGTCGCAGGGGCAGGGGAAAAACTGTTTTTT,CASSLVAGAGEKLFF
TRBD1,TRBJ2-2,few,TRBV7-8,TGTGCCAGCAGCTTAGCGGCAGGGGGCCAGCCCGGGGAGCTGTTTTTT,CASSLAAGGQPGELFF
NA,TRBJ2-1,NA,TRBV7-2,TGTGCCAGCAGCTTATACCCATACGGTGAGCAGTTCTTC,CASSLYPYGEQFF
NA,TRBJ1-1,NA,TRBV6-1,TGTGCCGTTCGAACCGCGTTTATCATGAACACTGAAGCTTTCTTT,CAVRTAFIMNTEAFF
NA,TRBJ1-5,many,TRBV19,TGTGCCAGTAGTATGTCGGGGGGCAATCAGCCCCAGCATTTT,CASSMSGGNQPQHF
NA,TRBJ1-1,NA,TRBV28,TGTGCCAGCAGTACTCCATGGAACACTGAAGCTTTCTTT,CASSTPWNTEAFF
TRBD1,TRBJ2-3,NA,TRBV10-3,TGTGCCATCACGGGGACAGGCACAGATACGCAGTATTTT,CAITGTGTDTQYF
NA,TRBJ2-6,NA,TRBV13,TGTGCCAGCAGGGGGGGTCTAAGGGCTGGGGCCAACGTCCTGACTTTC,CASRGGLRAGANVLTF
NA,TRBJ1-1,NA,TRBV11-2,TGTGCCACTTCGGAGGCAGCTTTCTTT,CATSEAAFF
NA,TRBJ2-5,once,TRBV18,TGTGCCAGCTCACCCCCCCCGCAGCGGGAGACCCAGTACTTC,CASSPPPQRETQYF
NA,TRBJ2-3,NA,TRBV2,TGTGCCAGCAGTGTAGATGTAGATACGCAGTATTTT,CASSVDVDTQYF
TRBD2,TRBJ2-7,few,TRBV4-3,TGCGCCAGCAGCCAATTAAGACTAGCGGAGCACTCCTACGAGCAGTACTTC,CASSQLRLAEHSYEQYF
NA,TRBJ1-1,few,TRBV28,TGTGCCAGCAGTCGTGGGCCCCAAAGTACTGAAGCTTTCTTT,CASSRGPQSTEAFF
TRBD2,TRBJ2-7,NA,TRBV29-1,TGCAGCGCTACTAGCGGCTACGAGCAGTACTTC,CSATSGYEQYF
NA,TRBJ1-1,NA,TRBV4-2,TGTGCCAGCAGCCAACTGACAGGTGGTGAAGCTTTCTTT,CASSQLTGGEAFF
TRBD1,TRBJ1-5,NA,TRBV6-1,TGTGCCAGCAGTGAAACCCGAGGGGGCAGGGTTCGTCAGCCCCAGCATTTT,CASSETRGGRVRQPQHF
NA,TRBJ2-7,once,TRBV7-9,TGTGCCAGCAGCTTGGCAGGGGAAATATCCTACGAGCAGTACTTC,CASSLAGEISYEQYF
NA,TRBJ1-2,few,TRBV2,TGTGCCAGCAGTGAAACAGGCACCTATGGCTACACCTTC,CASSETGTYGYTF
NA,TRBJ1-1,NA,TRBV5-1,TGCGCCAGCAGCTTGCAGACGGGGAACACTGAAGCTTTCTTT,CASSLQTGNTEAFF
NA,TRBJ2-5,NA,TRBV9,TGTGCCAGCAGCGTTCAAGCCCGGGAGACCCAGTACTTC,CASSVQARETQYF